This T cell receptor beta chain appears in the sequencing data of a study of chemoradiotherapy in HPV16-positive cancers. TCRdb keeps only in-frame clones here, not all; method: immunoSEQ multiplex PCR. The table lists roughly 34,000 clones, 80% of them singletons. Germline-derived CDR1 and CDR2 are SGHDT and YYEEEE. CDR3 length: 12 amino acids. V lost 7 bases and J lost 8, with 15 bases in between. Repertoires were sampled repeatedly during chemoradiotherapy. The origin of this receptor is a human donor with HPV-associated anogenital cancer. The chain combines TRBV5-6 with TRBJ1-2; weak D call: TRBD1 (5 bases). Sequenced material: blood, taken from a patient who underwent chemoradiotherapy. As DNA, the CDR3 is TGTGCCAGCCAGGGAACCACTCCAGGCTACACCTTC. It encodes CASQGTTPGYTF.